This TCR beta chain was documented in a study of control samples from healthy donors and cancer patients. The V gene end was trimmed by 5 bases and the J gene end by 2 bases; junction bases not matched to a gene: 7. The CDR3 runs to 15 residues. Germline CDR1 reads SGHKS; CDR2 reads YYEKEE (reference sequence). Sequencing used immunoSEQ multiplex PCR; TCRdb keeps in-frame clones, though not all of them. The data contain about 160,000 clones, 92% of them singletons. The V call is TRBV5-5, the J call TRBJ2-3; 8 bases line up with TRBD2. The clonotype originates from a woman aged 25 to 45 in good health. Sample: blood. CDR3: CASRARGGVTDTQYF. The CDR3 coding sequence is TGTGCCAGCAGGGCCCGGGGGGGCGTCACAGATACGCAGTATTTT. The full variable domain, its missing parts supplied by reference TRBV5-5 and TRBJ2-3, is DAGVTQSPTHLIKTRGQQVTLRCSPISGHKSVSWYQQVLGQGPQFIFQYYEKEERGRGNFPDRFSARQFPNYSSELNVNALLLGDSALYLCASRARGGVTDTQYFGPGTRLTVL.